The TCR beta chain under discussion was sequenced for a study of response to subunit inactivated influenza vaccine. Germline V gives CDR1 SGHRS, CDR2 YFSETQ. This CDR3 comprises 14 residues. MiXCR was run by TCRdb on the RT-PCR reads, yielding one entry per CDR3 protein. Among more than 600,000 distinct CDR3 sequences listed, about 18% were seen once. To note about this clonotype: At one boundary the junction diverges from the germline segment, which might be a read error.

The chain employs TRBV5-1 and TRBJ2-7; 7 bases map to TRBD2. The source of this sequence is a man aged 45-65 years who received an inactivated influenza vaccine. This specimen consisted of PBMCs from blood, obtained more than 4 days after vaccination. The CDR3 is CACSQLASSYEQYF. The CDR3 coding sequence is TGCGCCTGCAGCCAACTAGCGTCCTCCTACGAGCAGTACTTC.